The 27 T cell receptor beta chains listed next were all sequenced from one sample in a study of OX40 agonist ivuxolimab in advanced cancers. The method was immunoSEQ multiplex PCR; TCRdb's version includes in-frame clones alone and lacks a portion of them. This table holds 20,000 to 25,000 clones, 85% to 90% found once. The sequenced sample was CD4+ or CD8+ T cells sorted from blood, obtained in a trial of the OX40 agonist ivuxolimab. Receptors were obtained from an adult with an advanced solid tumor such as melanoma, head and neck, liver or kidney cancer.

The CDR3 region is CASSHTQGGYNEQFF. CDR3 nucleotide sequence: TGTGCCAGCAGTCATACGCAGGGGGGCTACAATGAGCAGTTCTTC. This chain joins TRBV27 and TRBJ2-1, with D possibly being TRBD1 (7 bases). The CDR3 is 15 residues long. The germline V and J ends were trimmed by 5 bases and 3 bases, with 14 bases remaining between them. CDR1 is MNHEY and CDR2 is SMNVEV in the germline V gene (reference sequence).

This chain uses TRBV9 with TRBJ1-1; D call uncertain. Deletions cut 4 bases from V and 2 bases from J, with 6 bases between. Germline CDR1 is SGDLS and CDR2 is YYNGEE. The CDR3 sequence is 12 residues long. The CDR3: CASSPPNTEAFF. The CDR3 coding sequence is TGTGCCAGCAGCCCCCCAAACACTGAAGCTTTCTTT.

The gene calls are TRBV15 and TRBJ1-5; D is uncertain. The CDR3 consists of 16 residues. The germline V and J ends were trimmed by 5 bases and 2 bases, with 16 bases remaining between them. CDR1 LNHNV and CDR2 YYDKDF come from the germline V gene (reference sequence). CDR3 coding DNA: TGTGCCACCAGCCCTCTGGAGGGAGTTGGCAATCAGCCCCAGCATTTT. This gives the protein CATSPLEGVGNQPQHF.

This chain connects TRBV4-1 to TRBJ2-7, with D uncertain. The germline V gene has CDR1 MGHRA and CDR2 YSYEKL. Trimming left V 4 bases short and J 4 bases short, with 23 bases between. The CDR3 is 17 residues long. CDR3 DNA: TGCGCCAGCAGCCGAATAATGAGGCAGGACGCGGATTACGAGCAGTACTTC. This codes for CASSRIMRQDADYEQYF.

A remark on this clone: Sequence at one end of the junction differs from germline and may be a read error. The chain carries TRBV11-3 and TRBJ2-7; D might be TRBD1 or TRBD2, each matching 6 bases. The germline V gene has CDR1 SGHNT and CDR2 YENEEA. The CDR3 consists of 15 residues. CDR3 DNA: TGTGCCAGCAGTTTAGGGGGGAGCGGGCACTACGAGCAGTACTTC. Translated, it gives CASSLGGSGHYEQYF.

The chain uses TRBV4-1 and TRBJ2-5; 9 bases fit TRBD1. The germline V gene has CDR1 MGHRA and CDR2 YSYEKL. The CDR3 length is 16 residues. Trimming took 4 bases from V and 2 from J; bases not matched to a gene: 8. The CDR3 loop is CASSPGTGIIQETQYF. CDR3 sequence (DNA): TGCGCCAGCAGCCCCGGGACAGGGATAATTCAAGAGACCCAGTACTTC.

This sequence joins TRBV5-1 and TRBJ2-7; TRBD2 agrees at 7 bases. CDR3 length: 16 amino acids. From germline, CDR1 is SGHRS and CDR2 YFSETQ. Germline trimming cut 0 bases from V and 2 bases from J; bases unmatched to any gene: 8. CDR3 residues: CASSLDLADDAYEQYF. The CDR3 nucleotides are TGCGCCAGCAGCTTGGATCTAGCGGATGATGCCTACGAGCAGTACTTC.

The chain couples TRBV7-6 to TRBJ2-1; D may be TRBD2 (6 bases). This CDR3 region has 16 residues. Trimming cost V 3 bases and J 4 bases, with 16 bases left between them. Germline loops: CDR1 SGHVS, CDR2 FNYEAQ. In DNA, the CDR3 is TGTGCCAGCAGCTTCAGTGGAGGGGCGGGGTACAATGAGCAGTTCTTC. It yields the protein CASSFSGGAGYNEQFF. The full variable domain, in which reference TRBV7-6 and TRBJ2-1 provide the parts outside the CDR3, is GAGVSQSPRYKVTKRGQDVALRCDPISGHVSLYWYRQALGQGPEFLTYFNYEAQQDKSGLPNDRFSAERPEGSISTLTIQRTEQRDSAMYRCASSFSGGAGYNEQFFGPGTRLTVL.

The chain uses TRBV7-6 and TRBJ1-4; D remains unclear. V was shortened by 5 bases and J by 8 bases, with 21 bases between the two germline ends. The CDR3 loop spans 16 amino acids. Per germline, CDR1 SGHVS and CDR2 FNYEAQ. The DNA for the CDR3 is TGTGCCAGCAGCCTCCGCCCGGGCTCGATAGGGGAAAAACTGTTTTTT. Residues: CASSLRPGSIGEKLFF.

The chain links TRBV19 to TRBJ1-4; D perhaps matches TRBD1 (5 bases). Trimming took 6 bases from V and 6 from J, leaving 14 bases between them. The CDR3 has 14 residues. Germline loops: CDR1 LNHDA, CDR2 SQIVND (reference sequence). As DNA, the CDR3 is TGTGCCAGTAGCAAACGGGGACTGGATGAAAAACTGTTTTTT. Translation: CASSKRGLDEKLFF.

CDR3 sequence (DNA): TGTGCCAGCACCTACCGGGGCACAGATACGCAGTATTTT. It encodes CASTYRGTDTQYF. The genes are TRBV7-2 and TRBJ2-3, with D unresolved. V was trimmed by 7 bases and J by 1 base, leaving 9 bases between them. Per the germline V gene, CDR1 is SGHTA and CDR2 is FQGNSA. CDR3 size: 13 residues.

This clone showed up just once. The gene calls are TRBV10-3 and TRBJ1-1; possibly TRBD1 for D (5 bases). Trimming pared 9 bases from V and 4 bases from J, leaving 9 bases between. The CDR3 runs 11 residues. Germline V gene data show CDR1 as ENHRY and CDR2 as SYGVKD. The DNA of the CDR3 is TGTGCCATAGGGGAGGGCACTGAAGCTTTCTTT. It yields the protein CAIGEGTEAFF.

The chain links TRBV6-5 to TRBJ2-7; 7 bases are a match to TRBD1. The CDR3 covers 14 residues. V lost 2 bases and J lost 5; bases outside the gene matches: 6. Germline loops: CDR1 MNHEY, CDR2 SVGAGI. The chain's CDR3 is CASSYVAGGHEQYF. As DNA, the CDR3 is TGTGCCAGCAGTTACGTCGCAGGGGGACACGAGCAGTACTTC.

The chain couples TRBV7-9 to TRBJ1-1; D unresolved. Germline CDR1 reads SEHNR; CDR2 reads FQNEAQ (reference sequence). Trimming removed 3 bases from V and 1 base from J, with 6 bases in between. CDR3 size: 13 residues. CDR3 bases: TGTGCCAGCAGCTTCCCGCGGAACACTGAAGCTTTCTTT. Its protein is CASSFPRNTEAFF.

The chain couples TRBV7-6 to TRBJ1-2; D is perhaps TRBD1 (5 bases). Trimming pared 2 bases from V and 5 bases from J, leaving 9 bases between. CDR1 is SGHVS and CDR2 is FNYEAQ in the germline V gene. The CDR3 spans 13 residues. CDR3 sequence: CASSLNRLYGYTF. The CDR3, as DNA: TGTGCCAGCAGCTTAAACAGGTTGTATGGCTACACCTTC. The whole variable domain, remainder taken from reference TRBV7-6 and TRBJ1-2, is GAGVSQSPRYKVTKRGQDVALRCDPISGHVSLYWYRQALGQGPEFLTYFNYEAQQDKSGLPNDRFSAERPEGSISTLTIQRTEQRDSAMYRCASSLNRLYGYTFGSGTRLTVV.

This rearrangement joins TRBV2 to TRBJ2-3, with D perhaps matching TRBD2 (6 bases). V lost 6 bases and J 2 bases, leaving 18 bases between the germline ends. The germline V gene encodes CDR1 SNHLY and CDR2 FYNNEI. The CDR3 loop spans 16 amino acids. CDR3 residues: CASRTGAGILTDTQYF. In DNA form, the CDR3 reads TGTGCCAGCAGGACCGGGGCGGGAATACTCACAGATACGCAGTATTTT. Full variable domain (rest looked up from reference TRBV2 and TRBJ2-3): EPEVTQTPSHQVTQMGQEVILRCVPISNHLYFYWYRQILGQKVEFLVSFYNNEISEKSEIFDDQFSVERPDGSNFTLKIRSTKLEDSAMYFCASRTGAGILTDTQYFGPGTRLTVL.

This clone was seen a handful of times. The chain links TRBV2 to TRBJ1-6; D is perhaps TRBD1 (5 bases). The germline gives CDR1 SNHLY, CDR2 FYNNEI. The CDR3 spans 14 residues. Trimming removed 10 bases at V and 7 bases at J, with 17 bases between. As DNA, the CDR3 is TGTGCCAACAGACAGCCGTCCGAGAATTCACCCCTCCACTTT. Its translation is CANRQPSENSPLHF.

The rearrangement links TRBV9 to TRBJ2-2; D possibly corresponds to TRBD2 (5 bases). The CDR3 loop spans 16 amino acids. The V gene lost 4 bases and the J gene lost 0 bases, with 13 bases spanning the gap. Germline V lookup: CDR1 SGDLS, CDR2 YYNGEE. The CDR3 is CASSPPPGSNTGELFF. CDR3 bases: TGTGCCAGCAGCCCCCCCCCGGGATCGAACACCGGGGAGCTGTTTTTT.

The CDR3 region is CSVEDRGGPYEQYF. For the CDR3, the DNA is TGCAGCGTTGAAGATCGAGGGGGCCCCTACGAGCAGTACTTC. This chain links TRBV29-1 with TRBJ2-7; TRBD1 matches at 7 bases. J was trimmed by 2 bases and V by 0 bases; bases with no gene match: 4. CDR3 length: 14 amino acids. The germline V gene has CDR1 SQVTM and CDR2 ANQGSEA.

The chain links TRBV27 to TRBJ1-4, with D possibly being TRBD1 (5 bases). Germline assignment: CDR1 MNHEY and CDR2 SMNVEV (reference sequence). CDR3 length: 14 residues. The V and J ends lost 7 bases and 4 bases respectively, with 13 bases between them. DNA of the CDR3: TGTGCCAGCACCTCGGGGGGATATAATGAAAAACTGTTTTTT. As protein: CASTSGGYNEKLFF.

V gene TRBV13 combines with J gene TRBJ1-1, with no clear D. This CDR3 contains 18 residues. Trimming took off 1 base at V and 0 bases at J, with 18 bases between the two ends. Germline assignment: CDR1 PRHDT and CDR2 FYEKMQ (reference sequence). The CDR3 protein is CASSLDGSILPMNTEAFF. The CDR3 nucleotides read TGTGCCAGCAGCTTAGATGGCAGCATACTCCCGATGAACACTGAAGCTTTCTTT.

The chain joins TRBV4-2 to TRBJ2-1; no definite D call. This CDR3 spans 14 amino acids. The germline V gene has CDR1 LGHNA and CDR2 YNFKEQ. With 2 bases removed from V and 5 bases from J, the gap between germline ends came to 10 bases. CDR3 in amino acids: CASSQITADNEQFF. The CDR3 nucleotides read TGTGCCAGCAGCCAAATCACAGCTGACAATGAGCAGTTCTTC.

The rearrangement links TRBV4-1 to TRBJ1-5, with TRBD1 as a possible D gene (6 bases). The germline V gene has CDR1 MGHRA and CDR2 YSYEKL. The V end was cut by 3 bases, the J end by 2 bases, with 11 bases between. The CDR3 spans 15 residues. The chain's CDR3 is CASSQAWTGNQPQHF. CDR3 nucleotide sequence: TGCGCCAGCAGCCAGGCCTGGACAGGCAATCAGCCCCAGCATTTT.

Judged by abundance, this clone is medium-sized. This sequence joins TRBV7-9 and TRBJ1-1, with D hard to call. The CDR3 is made up of 13 amino acids. V lost 10 bases, J lost 1 base, and 13 bases lay in between. Germline V gene lookup returns CDR1 SEHNR and CDR2 FQNEAQ (reference sequence). CDR3 sequence (DNA): TGTGCCATCCCGTTTGACGGGAACACTGAAGCTTTCTTT. Translated: CAIPFDGNTEAFF. The full variable domain, in which reference TRBV7-9 and TRBJ1-1 provide the parts outside the CDR3, is DTGVSQNPRHKITKRGQNVTFRCDPISEHNRLYWYRQTLGQGPEFLTYFQNEAQLEKSRLLSDRFSAERPKGSFSTLEIQRTEQGDSAMYLCAIPFDGNTEAFFGQGTRLTVV.

This rearrangement joins TRBV10-3 to TRBJ2-4; 7 nucleotides align to TRBD1. CDR1 and CDR2 (germline): ENHRY, SYGVKD. The CDR3 sequence is 19 residues long. V was pared by 2 bases and J by 0 bases, with 13 bases of the junction left unmatched. CDR3 residues: CAISEVGTAISGAKNIQYF. Written as DNA, the CDR3 is TGTGCCATCAGTGAGGTTGGGACAGCCATAAGTGGAGCCAAAAACATTCAGTACTTC.

V and J are TRBV4-1 and TRBJ2-1; 7 bases agree with TRBD2. CDR1 is MGHRA, CDR2 YSYEKL, per germline. V lost 0 bases and J lost 0; bases outside the gene matches: 8. The CDR3 covers 18 residues. CDR3 DNA: TGCGCCAGCAGCCAAGATAACCAACTAGCGATCTCCTACAATGAGCAGTTCTTC. As protein: CASSQDNQLAISYNEQFF.

This chain links TRBV7-9 with TRBJ2-7; D perhaps matches TRBD1 (6 bases). The ends were cut back, 5 bases at V and 4 bases at J, with 12 bases in the middle. The V gene's germline CDR1 is SEHNR and CDR2 FQNEAQ (reference sequence). This CDR3 region has 13 residues. The CDR3, as DNA: TGTGCCAGCAGCCCCCCCGGACAGTACGAGCAGTACTTC. Protein sequence: CASSPPGQYEQYF.